Listed here are 31 T cell receptor beta chains from one sample, sequenced in a study of technical replicates of blood from several donors. Profiled with immunoSEQ multiplex PCR; TCRdb holds only in-frame clones, not every one. The data hold around 78,000 clones, with roughly 94% observed a single time. Sequenced sample: T cells isolated from PBMCs. Receptors were obtained from a human donor in good health.

The chain is built from TRBV27 and TRBJ2-1, with 9 bases aligning to TRBD2. V lost 4 bases and J lost 4; bases outside the gene matches: 5. The CDR3 is made up of 15 amino acids. Germline V gene data show CDR1 as MNHEY and CDR2 as SMNVEV (reference sequence). Written as DNA, the CDR3 is TGTGCCAGCAGTTCATTAGCGGGGGTGTACAATGAGCAGTTCTTC. Its protein is CASSSLAGVYNEQFF.

The V gene is TRBV5-6, the J gene TRBJ2-7; 7 bases are a match to TRBD1. Germline-derived CDR1 and CDR2 are SGHDT and YYEEEE. After removal of 4 bases from V and 5 bases from J, the junction contained 6 bases not matched to a gene. CDR3 length equals 13 residues. CDR3 region: CASSDRDSNEQYF. Here the CDR3 DNA reads TGTGCCAGCAGCGACCGGGACAGTAACGAGCAGTACTTC.

The chain joins TRBV5-1 to TRBJ2-2; 10 positions agree with TRBD1. V shed 2 bases and J 5 bases; nucleotides not matched to a gene: 6. Germline loops: CDR1 SGHRS, CDR2 YFSETQ. The CDR3 is made up of 16 amino acids. The CDR3 reads CASSFTGTGVTGELFF. The CDR3 DNA follows: TGCGCCAGCAGCTTCACCGGGACAGGGGTAACCGGGGAGCTGTTTTTT.

The chain combines TRBV2 with TRBJ2-2; TRBD2 agrees at 8 bases. This CDR3 comprises 14 residues. V was pared by 8 bases and J by 5 bases, with 7 bases of the junction left unmatched. CDR1 and CDR2 (germline): SNHLY, FYNNEI. The CDR3 DNA is TGTGCCAGCCGCCTTCGGGGGGGAACCGGGGAGCTGTTTTTT. Its translation: CASRLRGGTGELFF.

Regarding this clone: One end of the junction does not line up with germline, which may come from a read error. The chain recombines TRBV5-6 with TRBJ1-4; D uncertain. The CDR3 totals 13 residues. Germline assignment: CDR1 SGHDT and CDR2 YYEEEE. The CDR3 DNA reads TGTGCCAGCAGCTTGGTATCTAAGGAAAAACTGTTTTTT. As protein: CASSLVSKEKLFF.

This chain links TRBV19 with TRBJ2-2, with unresolved D. Trimming took 11 bases from V and 1 from J, leaving 14 bases between them. The CDR3 is made up of 14 amino acids. Germline CDR1 reads LNHDA; CDR2 reads SQIVND (reference sequence). This CDR3 is CASQARLNTGELFF. CDR3 sequence (DNA): TGTGCCTCCCAGGCCAGGTTGAACACCGGGGAGCTGTTTTTT.

The chain has TRBV19 and TRBJ1-2; D is unclear. The CDR3 has 13 amino acids. Germline V gene lookup returns CDR1 LNHDA and CDR2 SQIVND (reference sequence). Trimming pared 5 bases from V and 9 bases from J, leaving 16 bases between. CDR3 in amino acids: CASSWGMTMSYTF. DNA of the CDR3: TGTGCCAGTAGTTGGGGTATGACTATGAGCTACACCTTC.

The chain has TRBV25-1 and TRBJ1-4; D remains unclear. V lost 7 bases and J lost 5, with 8 bases in between. This CDR3 has 12 amino acids. Germline-derived CDR1 and CDR2 are MGHDK and SYGVNS. The CDR3 DNA sequence: TGTGCCAGCAATTCGGTCAATGAAAAACTGTTTTTT. Translating gives CASNSVNEKLFF.

CDR3 residues: CASSPSPLAGADTQYF. In nucleotides, the CDR3 is TGTGCCAGCAGTCCTTCCCCACTAGCGGGGGCGGATACGCAGTATTTT. The rearrangement joins TRBV27 to TRBJ2-3; 11 bases line up with TRBD2. Germline V gene sequence: CDR1 MNHEY, CDR2 SMNVEV (reference sequence). CDR3 length equals 16 residues. Losses at the gene ends were 5 bases for V and 6 bases for J; bases not matched to a gene: 10.

The chain is built from TRBV5-4 and TRBJ2-7; TRBD2 might be the D (7 bases). Trimming took off 4 bases at V and 0 bases at J, with 11 bases between the two ends. The length of the CDR3 is 14 residues. Germline CDR1 and CDR2: SGHNT and YYREEE (reference sequence). In DNA, the CDR3 is TGTGCCAGCAGCAACGGGGGGCACTCCTACGAGCAGTACTTC. Translation gives CASSNGGHSYEQYF.

The CDR3 DNA reads TGTGCCGTACAAGCCGGGACAGCGCTTTACGAGCAGTACTTC. Amino acid sequence: CAVQAGTALYEQYF. This chain joins TRBV6-1 and TRBJ2-7; 7 bases agree with TRBD1. This CDR3 has 14 residues. The germline gives CDR1 MNHNS, CDR2 SASEGT. V lost 11 bases and J lost 4; bases outside the gene matches: 14.

This chain links TRBV6-1 with TRBJ2-7, with TRBD2 identical over 7 bases. Germline assignment: CDR1 MNHNS and CDR2 SASEGT. The CDR3 covers 15 residues. V shed 3 bases, J shed 3 bases, and the junction held 8 bases outside the gene matches. CDR3 region: CASSDHRDYYYEQYF. The CDR3, as DNA: TGTGCCAGCAGTGATCATAGGGACTATTACTACGAGCAGTACTTC.

The chain links TRBV5-5 to TRBJ2-5, with 9 bases that match TRBD1. Germline V CDR1 and CDR2: SGHKS, YYEKEE (reference sequence). The length of the CDR3 is 17 residues. Trimming removed 3 bases from V and 4 bases from J; junction bases left unmatched: 13. CDR3 bases: TGTGCCAGCAGCTGGGACAGGGAGGTGCCTTTTCGAGAGACCCAGTACTTC. This codes for CASSWDREVPFRETQYF.

This chain joins TRBV7-2 and TRBJ1-5; 10 bases map to TRBD1. J was trimmed by 16 bases and V by 5 bases; bases with no gene match: 11. Germline loops: CDR1 SGHTA, CDR2 FQGNSA. The CDR3 covers 13 residues. CDR3 nucleotides: TGTGCCAGCAGCCTACTCCCCGGACAGGGGGGACATTTT. This gives the protein CASSLLPGQGGHF.

This chain uses TRBV4-1 with TRBJ1-3; D call uncertain. V shed 5 bases and J shed 2 bases, with 13 bases lying between them. Germline CDR1 MGHRA, CDR2 YSYEKL. The length of the CDR3 is 15 residues. In nucleotides, the CDR3 is TGCGCCAGCAGCTACTACCCTGAGGCTGGAAACACCATATATTTT. It is translated as CASSYYPEAGNTIYF.

CDR3 residues: CASSEIKGGLLAGVKVSYNEQFF. Here the CDR3 DNA reads TGTGCCAGCAGTGAAATCAAGGGGGGGCTGCTAGCGGGAGTGAAGGTCTCCTACAATGAGCAGTTCTTC. The J gene is TRBJ2-1, the V gene TRBV6-1; TRBD2 agrees at 10 bases. The germline V gene encodes CDR1 MNHNS and CDR2 SASEGT. The CDR3 is 23 residues long. V lost 2 bases, J lost 0 bases, and 22 bases stayed unmatched.

The chain recombines TRBV14 with TRBJ1-1, with 10 bases fitting TRBD1. Looked up from germline, CDR1 is SGHDN and CDR2 is FVKESK. The CDR3 runs to 12 residues. The V gene end was trimmed by 6 bases and the J gene end by 6 bases; junction bases not matched to a gene: 1. The CDR3 here is CASSDRGPEAFF. The CDR3 coding sequence is TGTGCCAGCAGTGACAGGGGGCCTGAAGCTTTCTTT.

This sequence joins TRBV19 and TRBJ2-1; D possibly corresponds to TRBD2 (6 bases). Germline V gene lookup returns CDR1 LNHDA and CDR2 SQIVND (reference sequence). V was clipped by 7 bases and J by 2 bases, with 18 bases between them. This CDR3 contains 16 residues. The CDR3 here is CASTLAIKSTYNEQFF. CDR3 nucleotide sequence: TGTGCCAGTACACTAGCCATCAAGTCAACCTACAATGAGCAGTTCTTC.

This chain links TRBV5-1 with TRBJ2-7; TRBD2 agrees at 11 bases. V gave up 4 bases and J gave up 0 bases; unmatched junction bases: 6. Germline lookup yields CDR1 SGHRS and CDR2 YFSETQ. The CDR3 has 16 amino acids. CDR3 nucleotides: TGCGCCAGCAGCAAAGTGACTAGCGGGGTCTCCTACGAGCAGTACTTC. Its translation is CASSKVTSGVSYEQYF.

The V and J genes are TRBV7-2 and TRBJ2-3, with a possible D match to TRBD2 (7 bases). Per the germline V gene, CDR1 is SGHTA and CDR2 is FQGNSA. The CDR3 is 14 amino acids. Trimming removed 4 bases from V and 4 bases from J, with 12 bases in between. The CDR3 DNA reads as TGTGCCAGCAGCTGGGGGGGGCGGTCAGATACGCAGTATTTT. Amino acids: CASSWGGRSDTQYF.

The V gene is TRBV29-1, the J gene TRBJ2-7; the D gene is possibly TRBD2 (6 bases). The V gene lost 7 bases and the J gene lost 4 bases, with 14 bases spanning the gap. This CDR3 is built from 12 residues. Germline CDR1 reads SQVTM; CDR2 reads ANQGSEA. The CDR3 region is CSGWDSRYEQYF. Written as DNA, the CDR3 is TGCAGCGGCTGGGACTCCCGATACGAGCAGTACTTC.

The chain carries TRBV14 and TRBJ2-5; 14 bases fit TRBD2. Germline CDR1 is SGHDN and CDR2 is FVKESK. CDR3 length: 17 amino acids. V dropped 2 bases and J dropped 5; count of bases not matched to a gene: 7. For the CDR3, the DNA is TGTGCCAGCAGCCAACCCGAGACTAGCGGGAGGGGGGAGACCCAGTACTTC. It yields the protein CASSQPETSGRGETQYF.

The V and J genes are TRBV5-5 and TRBJ1-4, with 8 bases lining up with TRBD1. Germline CDR1 and CDR2: SGHKS and YYEKEE (reference sequence). V gave up 1 base and J gave up 5 bases; unmatched junction bases: 4. The CDR3 contains 15 residues. The CDR3 region is CASSLFRGRNEKLFF. The CDR3 DNA reads as TGTGCCAGCAGCTTGTTCAGGGGGCGGAATGAAAAACTGTTTTTT.

J is TRBJ2-3 and V is TRBV6-6; D remains ambiguous. Germline CDR1 reads MNHNY; CDR2 reads SVGAGI (reference sequence). This CDR3 contains 12 residues. V dropped 10 bases and J dropped 1 base, with 9 bases sitting between them. The CDR3 sequence: CATLTGTDTQYF. The CDR3 DNA reads as TGTGCCACCCTTACTGGCACAGATACGCAGTATTTT.

The V and J genes are TRBV5-1 and TRBJ2-7; maybe TRBD2 (6 bases). The CDR3 covers 14 residues. V dropped 5 bases and J dropped 0 bases, with 12 bases sitting between them. CDR1 and CDR2 from the germline V gene are SGHRS and YFSETQ. The CDR3 DNA is TGCGCCAGCAGTAGGACCGGGAGCTCCTACGAGCAGTACTTC. It yields the protein CASSRTGSSYEQYF.

This chain links TRBV7-6 with TRBJ2-6; TRBD2 is a possible D gene (5 bases). Trimming left V 5 bases short and J 0 bases short, with 14 bases between. CDR1 and CDR2 (germline): SGHVS, FNYEAQ. The CDR3 runs to 17 residues. The CDR3 here is CASSLRTGSSGANVLTF. DNA for the CDR3: TGTGCCAGCAGCCTTCGGACGGGAAGCTCTGGGGCCAACGTCCTGACTTTC.

The CDR3 coding sequence is TGTGCCAGCAGCGCCCCCGGGGGGGGCTCGACGTACAATCAGCCCCAGCATTTT. Translation: CASSAPGGGSTYNQPQHF. V gene TRBV9 combines with J gene TRBJ1-5, with D possibly being TRBD1 (6 bases). V lost 3 bases and J lost 3, with 22 bases in between. From germline, CDR1 is SGDLS and CDR2 YYNGEE. The CDR3 totals 18 residues.

The genes are TRBV6-1 and TRBJ2-1, with D perhaps matching TRBD2 (5 bases). CDR1 and CDR2 from the germline V gene are MNHNS and SASEGT. The length of the CDR3 is 13 residues. The V and J ends lost 1 base and 10 bases respectively, with 11 bases between them. CDR3 loop: CASSEGGVDEQFF. Written as DNA, the CDR3 is TGTGCCAGCAGTGAAGGGGGAGTGGACGAGCAGTTCTTC.

The chain couples TRBV6-4 to TRBJ2-5; 7 bases match TRBD1. This CDR3 region has 15 residues. CDR1 is MRHNA, CDR2 SNTAGT, per germline. The V segment lost 2 bases and the J segment 4 bases; nucleotides outside the gene matches: 7. CDR3 region: CASSDEAGGIETQYF. The DNA for the CDR3 is TGTGCCAGCAGTGACGAGGCAGGGGGAATAGAGACCCAGTACTTC.

V usage is TRBV2 and J usage is TRBJ1-5, with D unclear. The germline CDR1 and CDR2 sequences are SNHLY and FYNNEI. The V end was cut by 4 bases, the J end by 2 bases, with 9 bases between. The CDR3 runs 14 residues. The CDR3 region has the DNA TGTGCCAGCAGTGTGTACGTAGGCAATCAGCCCCAGCATTTT. Translating it yields CASSVYVGNQPQHF.

J is TRBJ2-5 and V is TRBV21-1; the table's TRBD2 call for D was not verified on the DNA. TRBV21-1 is flagged as a pseudogene. CDR3 length equals 16 residues. CDR3 sequence (DNA): TGTGCCAGCAGCGTCGACAGTAGCGGGAGTGGGGAGACCCAGTACTTC. Translating gives CASSVDSSGSGETQYF.